This T cell receptor (beta chain) derives from a study of CD8 T cells in ankylosing spondylitis. TCRdb re-derived calls from the 5' RACE reads in MiXCR, one entry per CDR3 protein. The table lists around 90,000 distinct CDR3 sequences, around 26% of them singletons. This clonotype was detected a few times. Its target is not known. Study-level findings and limits: Those disease-linked clones were CD8+; they were also relatively rare in peripheral blood. Earlier authors reported some of these motif variants in reactive arthritis synovial fluid and blood. Significant enrichment of disease-linked clones was reported in matched ankylosing spondylitis synovial fluid. Within ankylosing spondylitis blood, a TCR beta motif made up of roughly eight highly homologous variants appeared to be characteristic.

Sequencing was done on a sample of blood, either unsorted or a sorted T cell fraction (not recorded which). The source is a male donor with ankylosing spondylitis or in good health (not recorded which).

This CDR3 reads CASTPRLEVNSGELFF. CDR3 nucleotides: TGTGCCAGCACCCCCCGGCTAGAAGTAAACTCCGGGGAGCTGTTTTTT. The chain is built from TRBV12-3 or TRBV12-4 and TRBJ2-2; D gene unclear. This CDR3 comprises 16 residues. The V gene lost 7 bases and the J gene lost 6 bases, with 21 bases spanning the gap.